This T cell receptor (beta chain) stems from a study of T-cell memory formation after mild COVID-19. TCRdb re-called the 5' RACE reads with MiXCR, one entry per CDR3 protein. In the table there are about 160,000 distinct CDR3 sequences, around a third of which are singletons. The germline V gene has CDR1 SGHRS and CDR2 YFSETQ. V lost 1 base and J 4 bases, leaving 8 bases between the germline ends. This CDR3 has 13 residues. This clonotype was picked up many times. The chain has TRBV5-1 and TRBJ2-5, with D possibly being TRBD2 (5 bases). The specimen sequenced was PBMCs or a T cell subset sorted from them (not recorded which). This TCR was recovered from an adult woman who had mild COVID-19 (a few samples of this study predate the infection). Cell type and time point are not known. Here the CDR3 reads CASSLSGGETQYF. CDR3 DNA: TGCGCCAGCAGCTTGTCCGGAGGAGAGACCCAGTACTTC. Drawing the rest from reference TRBV5-1 and TRBJ2-5, the complete variable domain is KAGVTQTPRYLIKTRGQQVTLSCSPISGHRSVSWYQQTPGQGLQFLFEYFSETQRNKGNFPGRFSGRQFSNSRSEMNVSTLELGDSALYLCASSLSGGETQYFGPGTRLLVL.